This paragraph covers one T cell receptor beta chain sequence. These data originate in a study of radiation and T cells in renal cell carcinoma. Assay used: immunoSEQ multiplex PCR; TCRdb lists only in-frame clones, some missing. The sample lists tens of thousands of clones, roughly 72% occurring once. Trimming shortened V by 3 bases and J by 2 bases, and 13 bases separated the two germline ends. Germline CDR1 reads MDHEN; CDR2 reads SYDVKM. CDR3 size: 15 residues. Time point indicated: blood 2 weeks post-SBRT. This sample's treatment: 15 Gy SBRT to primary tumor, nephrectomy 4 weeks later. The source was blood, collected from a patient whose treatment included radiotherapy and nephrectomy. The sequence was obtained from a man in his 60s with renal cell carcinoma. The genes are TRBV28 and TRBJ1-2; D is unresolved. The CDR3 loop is CASSLVDGKNYGYTF. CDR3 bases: TGTGCCAGCAGTTTGGTGGACGGAAAAAACTATGGCTACACCTTC.